A single T cell receptor beta chain is shown here with its context. Profiling relied on immunoSEQ multiplex PCR, and the TCRdb table lists in-frame clones only, not all of them. Of around 260,000 clones listed, 83% are singletons. This record belongs to a study of blood T cell repertoires in COVID-19. J gave up 9 bases and V 2 bases, and 12 bases lay outside the gene matches. The CDR3 runs to 16 residues. Germline V gene sequence: CDR1 SGHAT, CDR2 FQNNGV. The chain uses TRBV11-2 and TRBJ2-1; 8 bases line up with TRBD2. The receptor was derived from a woman in her 50s who had recovered from COVID-19. Specimen: peripheral blood. The CDR3: CASSLQLRAGASEQFF. CDR3 coding DNA: TGTGCCAGCAGCTTACAGCTACGAGCGGGAGCCAGTGAGCAGTTCTTC.